This entry describes one TCR beta chain. This sample is part of a study of blood T cells in healthy people across ages. Trimming removed 3 bases from V and 13 bases from J, with 14 bases in between. Germline V CDR1 and CDR2: MDHEN, SYDVKM. This CDR3 spans 12 amino acids. Combining a sample-barcoded 5' primer with a J-beta primer mix, a second PCR ran for roughly 6 to 11 cycles. A single record per CDR3 protein comes from TCRdb applying MiXCR to the 5' RACE reads. There are more than 650,000 distinct CDR3 sequences in the sample; roughly 25% occur only once, and 3% lies in the top ten. These same data were also listed under a study on T cells of mothers and their children. This second report adds: Among related mother-child pairs, overlap was slightly higher than in unrelated pairs, though not significantly.

The sequenced material came from blood. The chain couples TRBV28 to TRBJ2-3; D not certain. This clonotype was obtained from a boy aged 5-17 years in good health. CDR3 in DNA: TGTGCCAGCAGTTTTCTAGTCGATTTGAAGTATTTT. It translates to CASSFLVDLKYF.